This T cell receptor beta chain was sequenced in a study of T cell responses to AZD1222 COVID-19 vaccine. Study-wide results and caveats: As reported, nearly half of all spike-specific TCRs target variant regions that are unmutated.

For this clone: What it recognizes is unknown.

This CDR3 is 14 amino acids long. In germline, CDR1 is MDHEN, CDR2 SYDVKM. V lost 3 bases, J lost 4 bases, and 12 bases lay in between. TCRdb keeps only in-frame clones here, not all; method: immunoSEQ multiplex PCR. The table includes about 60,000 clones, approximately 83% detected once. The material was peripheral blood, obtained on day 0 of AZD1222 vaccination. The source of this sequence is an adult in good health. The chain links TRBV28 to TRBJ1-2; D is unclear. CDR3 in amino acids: CASSLLQEFYGYTF. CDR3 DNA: TGTGCCAGCAGTTTGCTCCAGGAATTCTATGGCTACACCTTC.